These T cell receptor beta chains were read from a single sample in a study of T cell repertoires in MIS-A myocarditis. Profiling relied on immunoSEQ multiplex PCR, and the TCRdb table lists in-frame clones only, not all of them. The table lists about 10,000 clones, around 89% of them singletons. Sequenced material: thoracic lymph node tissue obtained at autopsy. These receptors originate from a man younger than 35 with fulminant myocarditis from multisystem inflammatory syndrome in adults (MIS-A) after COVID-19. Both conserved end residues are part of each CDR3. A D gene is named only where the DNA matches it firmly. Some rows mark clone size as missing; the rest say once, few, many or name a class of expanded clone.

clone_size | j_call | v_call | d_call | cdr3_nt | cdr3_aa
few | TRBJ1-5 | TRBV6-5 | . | TGTGCCAGCAGTTCAACGTATAATCAGCCCCAGCATTTT | CASSSTYNQPQHF
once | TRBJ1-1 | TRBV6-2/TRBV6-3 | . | TGTGCCAGCAGTTACACAGGGGAAGCTTTCTTT | CASSYTGEAFF
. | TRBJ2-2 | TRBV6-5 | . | TGTGCCAGCAGTTACTCGGCCGAGGAGCTGTTTTTT | CASSYSAEELFF
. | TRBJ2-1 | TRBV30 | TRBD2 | TGTGCCTGCCGCCCCTATGATAGCGGGGGGGGCAATGAGCAGTTCTTC | CACRPYDSGGGNEQFF
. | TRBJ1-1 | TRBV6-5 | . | TGTGCCAGCAGCACTGCCCAAAGGTCTGAAGCTTTCTTT | CASSTAQRSEAFF
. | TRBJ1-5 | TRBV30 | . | TGTGCCTGGTCCGGAGAGGGGAATCAGCCCCAGCATTTT | CAWSGEGNQPQHF
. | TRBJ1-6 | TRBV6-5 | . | TGTGCCAGCAGTATCAAAGGATCACCCCTCCACTTT | CASSIKGSPLHF
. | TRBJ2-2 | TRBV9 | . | TGTGCCAGCAGCGCAGGGAGTACCACCGGGGAGCTGTTTTTT | CASSAGSTTGELFF
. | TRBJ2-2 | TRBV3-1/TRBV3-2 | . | TGTGCCAGCAGCCAAGATAAGGGCCTTCCCGGGGAGCTGTTTTTT | CASSQDKGLPGELFF
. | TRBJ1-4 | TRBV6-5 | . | TGTGCCAGCAGTCGACAGATTGCAACTAATGAAAAACTGTTTTTT | CASSRQIATNEKLFF
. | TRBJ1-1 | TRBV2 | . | TGTGCCAGCAGTGAGTATGACAGAAACACTGAAGCTTTCTTT | CASSEYDRNTEAFF
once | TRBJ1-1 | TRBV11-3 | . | TGTGCCAGCAGCTTTTGGGGGGACACTGAAGCTTTCTTT | CASSFWGDTEAFF
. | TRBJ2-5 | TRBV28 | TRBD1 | TGTGCCAGCAGTCCCCGGACAGGGGTTGGTGAGACCCAGTACTTC | CASSPRTGVGETQYF
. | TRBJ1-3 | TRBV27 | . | TGTGCCAGCAGCCCCCGGTTGAGCTCTGGAAACACCATATATTTT | CASSPRLSSGNTIYF
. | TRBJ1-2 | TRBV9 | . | TGTGCCAGCAGCGTAGGCAACAGCAACTATGGCTACACCTTC | CASSVGNSNYGYTF
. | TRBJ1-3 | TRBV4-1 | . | TGCGCCAGCAGCCCTCAACAGGGACTCTCTGGAAACACCATATATTTT | CASSPQQGLSGNTIYF
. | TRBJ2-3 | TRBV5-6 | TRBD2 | TGTGCCAGCAGCTTTGGACTAGCGGGGGGCACAGATACGCAGTATTTT | CASSFGLAGGTDTQYF
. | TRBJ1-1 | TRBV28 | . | TGTGCCAGCAGCAAGATTAGCGGTACTTTCTTT | CASSKISGTFF
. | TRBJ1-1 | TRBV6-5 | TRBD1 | TGTGCCAGCATTAAGGGGGCGAGAGACACTGAAGCTTTCTTT | CASIKGARDTEAFF
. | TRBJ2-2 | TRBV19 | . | TGTGCCAGTAGTATACAGGGTTCACTCGCCGGGGAGCTGTTTTTT | CASSIQGSLAGELFF
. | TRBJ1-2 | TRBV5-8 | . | TGTGCCAGCAGCTTGCTTAACTCACCCGGCTACACCTTC | CASSLLNSPGYTF
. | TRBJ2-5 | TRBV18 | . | TGTGCCAGCTTTAGGGACGGAGACCAAGAGACCCAGTACTTC | CASFRDGDQETQYF
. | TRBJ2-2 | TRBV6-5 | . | TGTGCCAGCAGGGCAGGGTCCCACGCCGGGGAGCTGTTTTTT | CASRAGSHAGELFF
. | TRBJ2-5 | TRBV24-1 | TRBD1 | TGTGCCACCAGTGACAGGGGGCGGTGGGAGACCCAGTACTTC | CATSDRGRWETQYF
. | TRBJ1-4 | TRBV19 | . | TGTGCCAGTCGAGAAGACAGGTCCAATGAAAAACTGTTTTTT | CASREDRSNEKLFF
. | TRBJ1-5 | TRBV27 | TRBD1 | TGTGCCAGCAGTCCCGGGACAGGGGGCAATAATCAGCCCCAGCATTTT | CASSPGTGGNNQPQHF
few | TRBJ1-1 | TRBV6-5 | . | TGTGCCAGCAGTCGAGGGGGTTGGGGGACTGAAGCTTTCTTT | CASSRGGWGTEAFF
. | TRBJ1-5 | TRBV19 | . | TGTGCCAGTAGTATCTCAGGGTTGGGCAATCAGCCCCAGCATTTT | CASSISGLGNQPQHF
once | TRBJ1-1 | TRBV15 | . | TGTGCCACCAGCAGTGTAGTGAACACTGAAGCTTTCTTT | CATSSVVNTEAFF
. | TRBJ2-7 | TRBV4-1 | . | TGCGCCAGCAGCCTAAGGCATTCCCGGGACGGCCTCACGGGCGAGCAGTACTTC | CASSLRHSRDGLTGEQYF
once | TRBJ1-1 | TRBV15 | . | TGTGCCACCAGCAGAGATGGATGGATGCGACTAAACACTGAAGCTTTCTTT | CATSRDGWMRLNTEAFF
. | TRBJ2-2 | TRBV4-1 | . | TGCGCCAGCAGCCGTCGGAGCCGGAACACCGGGGAGCTGTTTTTT | CASSRRSRNTGELFF
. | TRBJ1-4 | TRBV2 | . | TGTGCCAGCAGTGCTCCCTTCGAAAAACTGTTTTTT | CASSAPFEKLFF
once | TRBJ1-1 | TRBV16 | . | TGTGCCAGCACTTTGTTCGGGGGGCGCGGACGGACTGAAGCTTTCTTT | CASTLFGGRGRTEAFF
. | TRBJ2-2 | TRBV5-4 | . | TGTGCCAGCAGCGGGAACAGGGGGGGTGGCACCGGGGAGCTGTTTTTT | CASSGNRGGGTGELFF